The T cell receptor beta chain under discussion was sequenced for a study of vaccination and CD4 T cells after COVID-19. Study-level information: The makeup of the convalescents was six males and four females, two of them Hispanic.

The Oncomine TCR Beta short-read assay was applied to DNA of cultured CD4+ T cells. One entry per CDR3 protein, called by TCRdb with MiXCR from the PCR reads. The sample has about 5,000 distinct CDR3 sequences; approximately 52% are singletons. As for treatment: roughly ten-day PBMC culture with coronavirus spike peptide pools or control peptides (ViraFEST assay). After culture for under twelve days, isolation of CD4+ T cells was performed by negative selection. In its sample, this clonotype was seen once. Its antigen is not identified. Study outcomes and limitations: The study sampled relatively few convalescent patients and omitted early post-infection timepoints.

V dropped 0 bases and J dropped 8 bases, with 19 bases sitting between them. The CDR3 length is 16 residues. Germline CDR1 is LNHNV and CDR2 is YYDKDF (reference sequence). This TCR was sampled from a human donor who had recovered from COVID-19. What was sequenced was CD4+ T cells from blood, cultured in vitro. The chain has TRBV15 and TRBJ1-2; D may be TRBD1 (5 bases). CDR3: CATSRDGVRGANGYTF. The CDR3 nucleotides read TGTGCCACCAGCAGAGATGGTGTACGAGGGGCCAACGGCTACACCTTC. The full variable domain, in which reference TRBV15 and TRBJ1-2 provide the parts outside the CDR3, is DAMVIQNPRYQVTQFGKPVTLSCSQTLNHNVMYWYQQKSSQAPKLLFHYYDKDFNNEADTPDNFQSRRPNTSFCFLDIRSPGLGDTAMYLCATSRDGVRGANGYTFGSGTRLTVV.